This T cell receptor beta chain was identified during a study of shared clonotypes between healthy human individuals. Over several immunoSEQ plates, each subset's genomic DNA was distributed in even portions. Profiled with immunoSEQ multiplex PCR; TCRdb holds only in-frame clones, not every one. Of approximately 2.5 million clones in the sample, around nine tenths were seen once. Concerning this clone itself: No antigen is known for it.

Study findings and constraints: Rarefaction demonstrated incomplete sorted-subset sequencing despite large depth.

The specimen sequenced was naive CD4+ T cells sorted from blood. Subset reported: CD45RA+ positively selected. The source of this sequence is a man between 18 and 35 years old in good health.

CDR3 in DNA: TGCGCCAGCAGCCCGATAGGGACAGGGATTTACGAGCAGTACTTC. Protein: CASSPIGTGIYEQYF. J is TRBJ2-7 and V is TRBV4-3; 9 nucleotides align to TRBD1. Germline V gives CDR1 LGHNA, CDR2 YSLEER. This CDR3 is built from 15 residues. V lost 4 bases, J lost 4 bases, and 8 bases stayed unmatched.